This T cell receptor (beta chain) was obtained from a study of blood T cell repertoires in COVID-19. As for the study in general: The analysed material was cDNA or gDNA that came from T cells, B-cell-depleted T cells, or PBMCs.

The authors' processing: Amplification with reference gene primers provided the estimates of nucleated cell counts. The table came from immunoSEQ multiplex PCR; TCRdb's copy has only in-frame clones and leaves some out. The DNA gave D and trimming, while V, J and clone size come from that table. This table has 210,000 or so clones, over 75% appearing once. Germline V gene data show CDR1 as MNHNS and CDR2 as SASEGT. Trimming removed 1 base at V and 4 bases at J, with 20 bases between. The CDR3 runs to 17 residues. The V and J genes are TRBV6-1 and TRBJ2-7; D perhaps matches TRBD2 (8 bases). This clonotype was sampled from a human donor in a cohort sampled during active COVID-19. Input material: peripheral blood. CDR3 region: CASSEGGLGDSLYEQYF. The CDR3, as DNA: TGTGCCAGCAGTGAAGGGGGACTAGGGGACAGCCTTTACGAGCAGTACTTC.